This TCR beta chain was profiled in a study of T-cell memory formation after mild COVID-19. Using its own MiXCR run on the 5' RACE reads, TCRdb lists one record per CDR3 protein. The sample yields about 560,000 distinct CDR3 sequences, around a sixth seen once. The sample comprised PBMCs or a T cell subset sorted from them (not recorded which). The sequence was collected from an adult woman who had mild COVID-19 (a few samples of this study predate the infection). Cell type and time point are not known.

The CDR3 DNA follows: TGTGCCAGCAGCTTGGGGGTAGCGGGAGGGAATGAGCAGTTCTTC. It encodes CASSLGVAGGNEQFF. This sequence joins TRBV5-6 and TRBJ2-1, with 11 bases aligning to TRBD2. This CDR3 is 15 amino acids long. Germline V gene sequence: CDR1 SGHDT, CDR2 YYEEEE. Trimming took 0 bases from V and 7 from J; bases not matched to a gene: 3.